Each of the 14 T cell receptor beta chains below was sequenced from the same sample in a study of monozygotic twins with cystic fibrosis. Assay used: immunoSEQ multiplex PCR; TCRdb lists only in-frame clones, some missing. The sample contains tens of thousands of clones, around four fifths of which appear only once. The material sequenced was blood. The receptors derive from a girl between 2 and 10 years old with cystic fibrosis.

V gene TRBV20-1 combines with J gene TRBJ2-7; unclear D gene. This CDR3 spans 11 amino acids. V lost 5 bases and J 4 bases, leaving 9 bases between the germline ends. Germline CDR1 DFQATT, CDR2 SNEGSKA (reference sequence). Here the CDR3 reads CSAGISYEQYF. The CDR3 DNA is TGCAGTGCTGGTATATCGTACGAGCAGTACTTC.

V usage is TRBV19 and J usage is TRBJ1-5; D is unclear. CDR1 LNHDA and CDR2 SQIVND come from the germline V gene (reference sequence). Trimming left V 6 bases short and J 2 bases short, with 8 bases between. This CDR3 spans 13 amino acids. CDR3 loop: CASRGWGNQPQHF. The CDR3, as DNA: TGTGCCAGTAGAGGTTGGGGCAATCAGCCCCAGCATTTT.

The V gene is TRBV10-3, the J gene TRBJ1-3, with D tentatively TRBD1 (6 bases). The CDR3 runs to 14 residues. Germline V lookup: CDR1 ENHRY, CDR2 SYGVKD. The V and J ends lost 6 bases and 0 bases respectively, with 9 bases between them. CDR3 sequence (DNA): TGTGCCATCAGCGGGACACACTCTGGAAACACCATATATTTT. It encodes CAISGTHSGNTIYF.

CDR3 loop: CASMRGYNSPLHF. The CDR3 bases are TGTGCCAGCATGCGGGGTTATAATTCACCCCTCCACTTT. This chain links TRBV7-8 with TRBJ1-6; D gene unclear. CDR1 and CDR2 from the germline V gene are SGHVS and FQNEAQ. The CDR3 has 13 residues. Trimming pared 7 bases from V and 4 bases from J, leaving 8 bases between. Based on the CDR3 plus reference TRBV7-8 and TRBJ1-6, the full variable domain is GAGVSQSPRYKVAKRGQDVALRCDPISGHVSLFWYQQALGQGPEFLTYFQNEAQLDKSGLPSDRFFAERPEGSVSTLKIQRTQQEDSAVYLCASMRGYNSPLHFGNGTRLTVT.

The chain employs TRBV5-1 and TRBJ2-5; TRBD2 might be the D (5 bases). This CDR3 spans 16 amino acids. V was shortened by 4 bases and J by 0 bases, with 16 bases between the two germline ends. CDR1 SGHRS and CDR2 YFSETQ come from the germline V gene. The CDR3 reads CASSPSGSPYQETQYF. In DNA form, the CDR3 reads TGCGCCAGCAGCCCCAGCGGCAGCCCGTACCAAGAGACCCAGTACTTC.

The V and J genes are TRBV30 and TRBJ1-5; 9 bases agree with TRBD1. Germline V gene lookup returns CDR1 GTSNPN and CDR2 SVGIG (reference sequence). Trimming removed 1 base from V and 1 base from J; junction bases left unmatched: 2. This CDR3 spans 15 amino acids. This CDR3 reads CAWSGTGVSNQPQHF. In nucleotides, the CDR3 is TGTGCCTGGAGTGGGACAGGGGTGAGCAATCAGCCCCAGCATTTT.

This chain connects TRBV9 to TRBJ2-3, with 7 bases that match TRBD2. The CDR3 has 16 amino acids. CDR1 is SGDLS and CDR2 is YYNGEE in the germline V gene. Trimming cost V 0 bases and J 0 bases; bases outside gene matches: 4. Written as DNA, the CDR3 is TGTGCCAGCAGCGTAGTAGGTAGCGGGAGCACAGATACGCAGTATTTT. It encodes CASSVVGSGSTDTQYF. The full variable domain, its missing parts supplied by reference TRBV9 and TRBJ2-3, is DSGVTQTPKHLITATGQRVTLRCSPRSGDLSVYWYQQSLDQGLQFLIQYYNGEERAKGNILERFSAQQFPDLHSELNLSSLELGDSALYFCASSVVGSGSTDTQYFGPGTRLTVL.

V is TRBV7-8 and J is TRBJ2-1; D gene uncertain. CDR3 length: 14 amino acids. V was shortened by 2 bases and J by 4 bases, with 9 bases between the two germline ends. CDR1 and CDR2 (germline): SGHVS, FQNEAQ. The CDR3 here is CASSLNQVYNEQFF. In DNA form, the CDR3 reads TGTGCCAGCAGCTTAAACCAGGTATACAATGAGCAGTTCTTC.

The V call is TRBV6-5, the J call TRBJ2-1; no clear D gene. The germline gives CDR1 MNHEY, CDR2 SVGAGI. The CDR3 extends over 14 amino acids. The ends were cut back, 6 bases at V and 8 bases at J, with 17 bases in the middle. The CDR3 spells CASRTADGSDEQFF. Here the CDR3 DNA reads TGTGCCAGCAGAACTGCCGACGGGTCGGATGAGCAGTTCTTC.

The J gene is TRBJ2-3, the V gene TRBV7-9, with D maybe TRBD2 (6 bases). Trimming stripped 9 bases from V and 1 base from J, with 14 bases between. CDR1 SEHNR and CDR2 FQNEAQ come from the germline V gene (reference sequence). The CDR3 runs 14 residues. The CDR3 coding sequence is TGTGCCAGTGAGTTCGGGGGAGGCACAGATACGCAGTATTTT. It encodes CASEFGGGTDTQYF.

CDR3 nucleotide sequence: TGTGCCAGCAGCTCGGGGGCTAGCGGGATGGAGGCTCCTTTGGGGACCCAGTACTTC. It yields the protein CASSSGASGMEAPLGTQYF. V usage is TRBV5-4 and J usage is TRBJ2-5; 9 bases are a match to TRBD2. The CDR3 consists of 19 residues. V dropped 3 bases and J dropped 7; count of bases not matched to a gene: 22. Germline CDR1 SGHNT, CDR2 YYREEE (reference sequence).

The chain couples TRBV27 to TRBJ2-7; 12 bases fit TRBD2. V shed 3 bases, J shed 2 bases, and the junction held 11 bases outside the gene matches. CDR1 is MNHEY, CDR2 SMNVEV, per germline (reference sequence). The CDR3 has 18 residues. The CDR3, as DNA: TGTGCCAGCAGTTTCCAACCGGGACTAGCGGGCGCAGCCTACGAGCAGTACTTC. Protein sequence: CASSFQPGLAGAAYEQYF.

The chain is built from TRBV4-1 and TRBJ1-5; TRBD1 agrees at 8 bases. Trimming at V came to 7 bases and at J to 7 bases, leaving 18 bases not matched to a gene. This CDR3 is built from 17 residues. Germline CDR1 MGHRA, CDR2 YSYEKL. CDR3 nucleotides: TGCGCCAGCAACTCAATACTACTGACAGGGGCAGGGCAGCCCCAGCATTTT. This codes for CASNSILLTGAGQPQHF.

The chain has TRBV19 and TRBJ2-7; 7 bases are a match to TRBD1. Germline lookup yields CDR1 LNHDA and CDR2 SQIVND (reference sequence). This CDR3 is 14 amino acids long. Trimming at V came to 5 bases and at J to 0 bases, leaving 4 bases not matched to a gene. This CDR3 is CASSGQASSYEQYF. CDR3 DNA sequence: TGTGCCAGTAGTGGACAGGCGTCCTCCTACGAGCAGTACTTC.